Sequencing of this TCR beta chain was carried out in a study of healthy donors' naive CD4 and CD8 T cells. Study details: All functional IMGT TCR alpha variants were covered by new primers.

TCR libraries were built from approximately 490 ng of total RNA by linear amplification. In the authors' methods: Sequencing covered under 85,000 rearranged alpha-chain transcripts across four or five healthy donors. TCRdb re-called the reads with MiXCR, one entry per CDR3 protein. The V and J calls here are based on TCRdb, not the publication. In the table there are roughly 200,000 distinct CDR3 sequences, about 74% of which are singletons. V was shortened by 0 bases and J by 2 bases, with 8 bases between the two germline ends. Germline V gene lookup returns CDR1 MNHEY and CDR2 SVGAGI. The CDR3 runs 16 residues. To note about this clonotype: Its antigen is not identified.

Findings of the study overall: Bulk sequencing left alpha and beta chains unpaired. Positive CDR3 charge linked to CD4+ cells, negative to CD8+ cells.

The chain employs TRBV6-5 and TRBJ2-6; the D is unclear. The sequence was obtained from a pool of human donors in good health; the sample pools cells from several healthy donors. The sequencing sample was made of naive CD4+ and CD8+ T cells sorted from blood, pooled from several donors. CDR3 nucleotide sequence: TGTGCCAGCAGTTACTCGAGGAGCACTGGGGCCAACGTCCTGACTTTC. It specifies CASSYSRSTGANVLTF.